The 3 T cell receptor beta chains in this list originate from one sample, sequenced in a study of blood T cell repertoires in COVID-19. Repertoires were generated with immunoSEQ multiplex PCR, while TCRdb's copy carries only in-frame clones and drops some. The sample has 81,000 or so clones; around 92% are singletons. The sample comprised peripheral blood. The receptors were sampled from a woman aged 55-75 years with active COVID-19.

The genes are TRBV24-1 and TRBJ2-7; 14 bases are a match to TRBD2. This CDR3 is built from 16 residues. Germline CDR1 is KGHDR and CDR2 is SFDVKD. J lost 2 bases, V lost 5 bases, and 4 bases had no gene match. CDR3 DNA sequence: TGTGCCACCAGTGGGGGGACTAGCGGGGGCACCTACGAGCAGTACTTC. The encoded protein is CATSGGTSGGTYEQYF.

This clone was recorded once. The J gene is TRBJ2-2, the V gene TRBV7-6; TRBD1 agrees at 8 bases. CDR1 is SGHVS and CDR2 is FNYEAQ in the germline V gene. J was trimmed by 1 base and V by 5 bases; bases with no gene match: 6. CDR3 length equals 16 residues. The CDR3 reads CASSGPGQVNTGELFF. CDR3 coding DNA: TGTGCCAGCAGCGGCCCGGGACAGGTGAACACCGGGGAGCTGTTTTTT.

This clone was recorded once. This sequence joins TRBV19 and TRBJ2-5; weak D call: TRBD1 (5 bases). CDR3 length equals 14 residues. V gave up 5 bases and J gave up 0 bases, with 10 bases separating them. The germline gives CDR1 LNHDA, CDR2 SQIVND (reference sequence). The CDR3 reads CASSLDTNQETQYF. CDR3 coding DNA: TGTGCCAGTAGTTTGGACACCAACCAAGAGACCCAGTACTTC.